Below, 4 T cell receptor beta chains from the same sample are listed, as sequenced in a study of T cell responses to AZD1222 COVID-19 vaccine. Generated by immunoSEQ multiplex PCR, the TCRdb table keeps only in-frame clones and is missing some. The table shows 160,000 or so clones, with about 91% occurring only once. Sequencing used peripheral blood, obtained 28 days after the second AZD1222 dose. The origin of the receptors is an adult who received the AZD1222 COVID-19 vaccine.

The V and J genes are TRBV6-2 or TRBV6-3 and TRBJ1-2, with D unclear. The CDR3 is 11 amino acids. Per the germline V gene, CDR1 is MNHEY and CDR2 is SVGEGT. The V gene lost 0 bases and the J gene lost 8 bases, with 4 bases spanning the gap. CDR3 bases: TGTGCCAGCAGTTACTCGAACGGCTACACCTTC. Translating it yields CASSYSNGYTF.

The CDR3 region has the DNA TGTGCCAGCAGTTCGTGGACAGGGGGCTACGACGAGCAGTACTTC. It specifies CASSSWTGGYDEQYF. The chain links TRBV27 to TRBJ2-7; TRBD1 agrees at 11 bases. Losses at the gene ends were 4 bases for V and 5 bases for J; bases not matched to a gene: 7. The CDR3 has 15 residues. The germline gives CDR1 MNHEY, CDR2 SMNVEV (reference sequence).

The V and J genes are TRBV7-9 and TRBJ2-7; TRBD1 aligns across 8 bases. The CDR3 contains 15 residues. Germline CDR1 and CDR2: SEHNR and FQNEAQ (reference sequence). The ends lost 6 bases at V and 3 bases at J; junction bases unmatched: 10. CDR3 region: CASSLGQGAFYEQYF. CDR3 nucleotides: TGTGCCAGCAGTCTGGGGCAGGGGGCCTTCTACGAGCAGTACTTC.

The chain links TRBV5-1 to TRBJ2-7; D gene unclear. Deletions cut 2 bases from V and 0 bases from J, with 12 bases between. The CDR3 consists of 15 residues. Germline V gene data show CDR1 as SGHRS and CDR2 as YFSETQ. The CDR3 spells CASSFSPRSSYEQYF. The CDR3 DNA follows: TGCGCCAGCAGCTTTTCTCCCCGGAGCTCCTACGAGCAGTACTTC. Drawing the rest from reference TRBV5-1 and TRBJ2-7, the complete variable domain is KAGVTQTPRYLIKTRGQQVTLSCSPISGHRSVSWYQQTPGQGLQFLFEYFSETQRNKGNFPGRFSGRQFSNSRSEMNVSTLELGDSALYLCASSFSPRSSYEQYFGPGTRLTVT.